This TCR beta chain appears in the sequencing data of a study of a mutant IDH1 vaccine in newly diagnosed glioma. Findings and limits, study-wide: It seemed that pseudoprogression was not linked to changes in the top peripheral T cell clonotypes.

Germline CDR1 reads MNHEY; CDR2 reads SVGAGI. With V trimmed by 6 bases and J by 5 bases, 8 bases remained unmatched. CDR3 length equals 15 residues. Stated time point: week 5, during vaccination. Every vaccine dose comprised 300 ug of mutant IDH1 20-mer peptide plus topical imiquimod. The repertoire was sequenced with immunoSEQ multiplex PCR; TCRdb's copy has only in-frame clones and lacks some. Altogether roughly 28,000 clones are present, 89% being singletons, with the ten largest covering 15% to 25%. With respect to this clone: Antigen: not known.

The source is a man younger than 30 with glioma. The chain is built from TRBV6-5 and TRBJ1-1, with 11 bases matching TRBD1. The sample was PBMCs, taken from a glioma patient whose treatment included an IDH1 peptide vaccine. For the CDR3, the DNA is TGTGCCAGCAGGCCCGGGACAGGGGGATGGACTGAAGCTTTCTTT. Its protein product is CASRPGTGGWTEAFF.